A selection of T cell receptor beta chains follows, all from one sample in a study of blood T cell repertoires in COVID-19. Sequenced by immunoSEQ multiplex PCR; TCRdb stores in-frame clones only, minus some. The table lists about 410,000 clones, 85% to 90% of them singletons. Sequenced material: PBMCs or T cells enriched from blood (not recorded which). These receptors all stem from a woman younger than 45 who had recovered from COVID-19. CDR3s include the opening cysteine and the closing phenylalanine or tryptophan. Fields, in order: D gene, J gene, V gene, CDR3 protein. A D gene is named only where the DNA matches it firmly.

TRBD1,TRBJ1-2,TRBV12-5,CASGLEWGQHFYGYTF
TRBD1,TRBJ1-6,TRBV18,CASSPIATGAAGSPLHF
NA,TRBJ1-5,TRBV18,CASSPGRTGIHQPQHF
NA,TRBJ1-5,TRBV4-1,CASSQDLTAIGNQPQHF
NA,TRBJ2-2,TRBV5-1,CASSWQRRGDTGELFF
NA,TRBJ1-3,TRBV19,CASSKQGPGNTIYF
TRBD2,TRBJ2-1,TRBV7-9,CASSSRDYLNEQFF
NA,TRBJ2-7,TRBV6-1,CASSEQTSSDPQYF
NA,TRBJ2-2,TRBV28,CASSREEAGELFF
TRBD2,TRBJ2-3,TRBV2,CAGNSGSTDTQYF
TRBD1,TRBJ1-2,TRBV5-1,CASSPQGASTNYGYTF
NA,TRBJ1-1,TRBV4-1,CASSTGGFGEAFF
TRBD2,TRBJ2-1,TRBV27,CASSLQKPLAGDDNEQFF
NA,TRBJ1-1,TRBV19,CASSIGHLMNTEAFF
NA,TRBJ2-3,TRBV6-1,CASSEAQGMRTDTQYF
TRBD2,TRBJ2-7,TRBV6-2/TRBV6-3,CASSYGLAVTYEQYF
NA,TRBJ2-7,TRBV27,CASSLSARGRLYEQYF
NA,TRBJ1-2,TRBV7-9,CASSLVDRDPGYTF
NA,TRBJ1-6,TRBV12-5,CASGLVVSGYNSPLHF
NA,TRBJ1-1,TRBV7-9,CASSPGTEAFF